These 18 T cell receptor beta chains were sequenced from one sample in a study of PD-1 blockade in classical Hodgkin lymphoma. As to time point: cycle 4 day 1 (C4D1), after 6 weeks of nivolumab. Patients all relapsed after autologous stem cell transplantation, and there was variation in brentuximab vedotin exposure. Profiled with immunoSEQ multiplex PCR; TCRdb holds only in-frame clones, not every one. Here the sample spans about 96,000 clones, around 93% being singletons. The sample in question was peripheral blood mononuclear cells (PBMCs), obtained before the fourth cycle of nivolumab. These receptors came from a human donor with classical Hodgkin lymphoma.

This clone has a handful of counts. The chain is built from TRBV7-9 and TRBJ1-3; D uncertain. V lost 1 base to trimming and J lost 6 bases, with 4 bases between them. The CDR3 sequence is 12 residues long. Germline loops: CDR1 SEHNR, CDR2 FQNEAQ (reference sequence). CDR3 DNA: TGTGCCAGCAGCTTAGTACTAAACACCATATATTTT. Translation gives CASSLVLNTIYF.

J is TRBJ2-1 and V is TRBV12-5; D perhaps matches TRBD1 (5 bases). V lost 5 bases to trimming and J lost 3 bases, with 29 bases between them. This CDR3 contains 20 residues. Germline CDR1 reads LGHNT; CDR2 reads FRNRAP. The CDR3 DNA reads as TGTGCTAGTGGTCAACCGACAGTTCCGATACCGGACCACGACTACAATGAGCAGTTCTTC. Amino acids: CASGQPTVPIPDHDYNEQFF.

DNA for the CDR3: TGTGCCAGCAGCAAACCTACAGGGGGTGGAAACACCATATATTTT. This gives the protein CASSKPTGGGNTIYF. The chain employs TRBV21-1 and TRBJ1-3; the table gives TRBD1 as D, unverified against the DNA. TRBV21-1 is marked as a pseudogene. This CDR3 is 15 amino acids long.

This chain connects TRBV15 to TRBJ1-1; no firm D call. Looked up from germline, CDR1 is LNHNV and CDR2 is YYDKDF (reference sequence). The V end was cut by 1 base, the J end by 1 base, with 13 bases between. This CDR3 is 16 amino acids long. The CDR3 DNA reads TGTGCCACCAGCAGAGGGGGAACAAGGGCGAACACTGAAGCTTTCTTT. The encoded protein is CATSRGGTRANTEAFF.

The chain employs TRBV5-1 and TRBJ1-3; weak D call: TRBD1 (6 bases). CDR1 is SGHRS and CDR2 is YFSETQ in the germline V gene. The CDR3 loop spans 17 amino acids. Trimming shortened V by 1 base and J by 4 bases, and 18 bases separated the two germline ends. CDR3 in DNA: TGCGCCAGCAGCTTGTTCGCGGGGCAGGGGTCCGGAAACACCATATATTTT. Translation: CASSLFAGQGSGNTIYF.

The chain carries TRBV5-1 and TRBJ2-2, with a tentative D call TRBD2 (6 bases). Germline lookup yields CDR1 SGHRS and CDR2 YFSETQ. The CDR3 runs 16 residues. V gave up 4 bases and J gave up 1 base, with 14 bases separating them. The CDR3 region has the DNA TGCGCCAGCAGCATCCGGACTACGCGGAACACCGGGGAGCTGTTTTTT. Amino acid sequence: CASSIRTTRNTGELFF.

The chain has TRBV6-5 and TRBJ2-1, with 10 bases lining up with TRBD1. The CDR3 totals 15 residues. J gave up 8 bases and V 6 bases, and 10 bases lay outside the gene matches. Germline V lookup: CDR1 MNHEY, CDR2 SVGAGI. The CDR3 loop is CASSDPDRGQHEQFF. The CDR3 nucleotides read TGTGCCAGCAGCGACCCCGACAGGGGGCAGCATGAGCAGTTCTTC.

The gene calls are TRBV5-6 and TRBJ1-5; D remains ambiguous. Trimming took 0 bases from V and 0 from J, leaving 4 bases between them. This CDR3 is 14 amino acids long. Germline loops: CDR1 SGHDT, CDR2 YYEEEE. The CDR3: CASSLGGSNQPQHF. The CDR3 nucleotides are TGTGCCAGCAGCTTGGGGGGTAGCAATCAGCCCCAGCATTTT.

V usage is TRBV6-1 and J usage is TRBJ2-7; TRBD1 is a possible D gene (6 bases). The V gene's germline CDR1 is MNHNS and CDR2 SASEGT. The V end lost 11 bases, the J end lost 2 bases, and 16 bases lay between the germline ends. CDR3 length: 13 residues. CDR3 amino acids: CALDRTPPYEQYF. As DNA, the CDR3 is TGTGCCCTTGACAGGACCCCTCCCTACGAGCAGTACTTC.

The chain carries TRBV30 and TRBJ2-7; either TRBD1 or TRBD2 may supply D (5 bases each). Trimming cost V 2 bases and J 9 bases, with 17 bases left between them. The CDR3 spans 13 residues. Germline-derived CDR1 and CDR2 are GTSNPN and SVGIG (reference sequence). The CDR3 loop is CAWSLGTQEGQYF. The CDR3, as DNA: TGTGCCTGGAGTCTCGGGACCCAAGAAGGGCAGTACTTC.

The chain couples TRBV29-1 to TRBJ1-6; D possibly corresponds to TRBD1 (5 bases). The germline CDR1 and CDR2 sequences are SQVTM and ANQGSEA. Trimming left V 8 bases short and J 9 bases short, with 26 bases between. The CDR3 contains 16 residues. The CDR3 loop is CSPFRGQWSFCSPLHF. The CDR3 DNA follows: TGCAGCCCTTTTAGGGGCCAGTGGTCCTTTTGTTCACCCCTCCACTTT.

The rearrangement uses TRBV11-2 and TRBJ2-2; D gene uncertain. Trimming cost V 4 bases and J 3 bases, with 21 bases left between them. The CDR3 consists of 18 residues. Germline values: CDR1 SGHAT, CDR2 FQNNGV. The CDR3 DNA is TGTGCCAGCAGCTACAACGCCCCGTGGAAGTACGACACCGGGGAGCTGTTTTTT. Translated: CASSYNAPWKYDTGELFF.

V and J are TRBV30 and TRBJ1-5; the D is unclear. The germline CDR1 and CDR2 sequences are GTSNPN and SVGIG (reference sequence). The CDR3 is 13 amino acids. Trimming shortened V by 4 bases and J by 5 bases, and 12 bases separated the two germline ends. The CDR3 DNA reads TGTGCCTGGACACGGACGCGCGATCAGCCCCAGCATTTT. Amino acid sequence: CAWTRTRDQPQHF.

The J gene is TRBJ2-1, the V gene TRBV29-1; TRBD2 agrees at 8 bases. The CDR3 contains 17 residues. CDR1 and CDR2 from the germline V gene are SQVTM and ANQGSEA. J was trimmed by 8 bases and V by 0 bases; bases with no gene match: 15. The DNA for the CDR3 is TGCAGCGTTGAAGACCTTCGATCCGGGACTAGTGAAGATGAGCAGTTCTTC. Translated: CSVEDLRSGTSEDEQFF.

This clone was detected a few times. J is TRBJ2-7 and V is TRBV19, with no clear D. Germline CDR1 reads LNHDA; CDR2 reads SQIVND (reference sequence). CDR3 length equals 16 residues. Trimming cost V 0 bases and J 3 bases, with 15 bases left between them. The CDR3 reads CASSIDLRINDYEQYF. The DNA of the CDR3 is TGTGCCAGTAGTATAGATCTGAGAATCAACGACTACGAGCAGTACTTC. The variable domain in full, completed from reference TRBV19 and TRBJ2-7, reads DGGITQSPKYLFRKEGQNVTLSCEQNLNHDAMYWYRQDPGQGLRLIYYSQIVNDFQKGDIAEGYSVSREKKESFPLTVTSAQKNPTAFYLCASSIDLRINDYEQYFGPGTRLTVT.

The chain uses TRBV11-2 and TRBJ2-7, with TRBD1 matching 7 bases. The CDR3 totals 15 residues. Germline V gene sequence: CDR1 SGHAT, CDR2 FQNNGV. The junction had 6 bases not matched to a gene; V was cut back by 4 bases and J by 0 bases. As DNA, the CDR3 is TGTGCCAGCAGCTGGCCGACAGGGAGCTCCTACGAGCAGTACTTC. Encoded protein: CASSWPTGSSYEQYF.

CDR3 in amino acids: CASRELAGVADTQYF. CDR3 DNA: TGTGCCAGCAGAGAACTAGCGGGAGTCGCAGATACGCAGTATTTT. V and J are TRBV25-1 and TRBJ2-3, with 11 bases aligning to TRBD2. CDR3 length: 15 amino acids. Trimming at V came to 6 bases and at J to 4 bases, leaving 6 bases not matched to a gene. Germline V gene sequence: CDR1 MGHDK, CDR2 SYGVNS.

The J gene is TRBJ2-4, the V gene TRBV6-1, with D perhaps TRBD2 (5 bases). The CDR3 length is 13 residues. V was pared by 6 bases and J by 1 base, with 7 bases between. Looked up from germline, CDR1 is MNHNS and CDR2 is SASEGT. CDR3 in amino acids: CASRGVAKNIQYF. CDR3 bases: TGTGCCAGCAGGGGAGTGGCCAAAAACATTCAGTACTTC.